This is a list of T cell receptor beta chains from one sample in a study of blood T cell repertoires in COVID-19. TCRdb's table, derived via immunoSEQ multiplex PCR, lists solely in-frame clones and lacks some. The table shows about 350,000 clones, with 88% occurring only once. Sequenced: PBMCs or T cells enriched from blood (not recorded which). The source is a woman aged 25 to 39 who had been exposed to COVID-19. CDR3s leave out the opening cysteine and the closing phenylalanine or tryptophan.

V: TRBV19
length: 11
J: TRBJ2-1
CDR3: ASSHDYGGLEF

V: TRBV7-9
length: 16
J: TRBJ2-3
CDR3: ASSLAVPSGSPGDTQY

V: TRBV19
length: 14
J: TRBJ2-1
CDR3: ASSIGGLAGNNEQF

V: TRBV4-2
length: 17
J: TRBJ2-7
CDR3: ASSPPGTSGRAACSEQY

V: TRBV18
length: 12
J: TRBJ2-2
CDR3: ASSPPPGTGELF

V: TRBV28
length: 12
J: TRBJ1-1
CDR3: ASSGRGARTEAF

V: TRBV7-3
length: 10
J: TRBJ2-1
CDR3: ASSETSGPGF

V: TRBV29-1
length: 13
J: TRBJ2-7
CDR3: SVGGLAGGSGEQY

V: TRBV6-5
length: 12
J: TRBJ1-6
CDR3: ASRRGGFDSPLH

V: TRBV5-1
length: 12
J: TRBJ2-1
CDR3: ASSSDRGHDEQF

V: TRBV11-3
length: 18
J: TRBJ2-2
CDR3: ASSPRGGGLASREGGELF

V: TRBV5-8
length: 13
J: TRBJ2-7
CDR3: ASSLGPRSSYEQY

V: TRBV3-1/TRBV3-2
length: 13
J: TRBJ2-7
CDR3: ASSQARQGDYEQY

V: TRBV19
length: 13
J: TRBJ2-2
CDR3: ASSMVTVNTGELF

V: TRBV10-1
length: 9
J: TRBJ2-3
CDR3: ASGSSDTQY

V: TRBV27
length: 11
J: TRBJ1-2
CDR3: ASSENRATGYT

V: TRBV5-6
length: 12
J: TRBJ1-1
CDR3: ASSAFLRNTEAF

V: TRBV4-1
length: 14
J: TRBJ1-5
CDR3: ASKQGGGHGNQPQH

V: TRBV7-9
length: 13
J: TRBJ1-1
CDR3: ASYPRDSFYTEAF

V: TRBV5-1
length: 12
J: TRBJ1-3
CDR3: ASSLGQDVNTIY

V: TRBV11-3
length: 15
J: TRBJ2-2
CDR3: ASSLDPDLAGLGELF

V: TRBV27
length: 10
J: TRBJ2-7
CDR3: ASSSTGEEQY

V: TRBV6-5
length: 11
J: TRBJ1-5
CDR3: ASSPGNNQPQH

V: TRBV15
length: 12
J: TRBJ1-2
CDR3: ATSRPITGYGYT

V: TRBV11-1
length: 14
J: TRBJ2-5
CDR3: ASSSRSRKHQETQY

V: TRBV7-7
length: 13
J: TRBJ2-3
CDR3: ASSSDRGAADTQY

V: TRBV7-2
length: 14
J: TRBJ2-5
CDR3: ASSGGGAAAQETQY

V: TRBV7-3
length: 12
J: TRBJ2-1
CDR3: ASSLGDSQDEQF

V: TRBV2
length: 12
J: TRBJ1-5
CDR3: ASSEVGRGQPQH

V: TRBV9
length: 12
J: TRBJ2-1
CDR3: ASSVRDSLIEQF

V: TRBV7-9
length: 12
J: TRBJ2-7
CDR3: ASSFPGDFYEQY

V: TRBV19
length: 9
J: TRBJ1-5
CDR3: ASSISGPQH

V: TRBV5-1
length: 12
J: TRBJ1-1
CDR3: ASSPGGAVPEAF

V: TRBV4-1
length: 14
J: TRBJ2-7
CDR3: ASSQPTSGSSYEQY

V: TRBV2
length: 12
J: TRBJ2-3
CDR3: ASSWAGERNTQY

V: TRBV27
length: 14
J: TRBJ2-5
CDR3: ASSPFIVAQGRVQY

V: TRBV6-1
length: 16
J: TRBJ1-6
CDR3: ASSGPTGSIFGSSPLH